This TCR beta chain was found in a study of cytomegalovirus exposure and HLA in healthy donors. General study findings and limits: Presence/absence analyses assumed roughly uniform sequencing depth across donors, which may not hold. The study put some 160 TCR beta chains on its list as cytomegalovirus-associated. The productive fraction for most TCR beta V segments was about 87% or about 30% in an earlier analysis.

The PCR used 60 Vbeta and 13 Jbeta primers. Repertoires were generated with immunoSEQ multiplex PCR, while TCRdb's copy carries only in-frame clones and drops some. Found here are some 170,000 clones, under 9.5% of them singletons; the top ten hold approximately 1.5%. There are 13 residues in the CDR3. V was trimmed by 1 base and J by 8 bases, leaving 11 bases between them. The germline gives CDR1 MGHRA, CDR2 YSYEKL. This clone was observed a handful of times. Its antigen remains unknown. Donors consisted of healthy bone marrow donors. The clonotype was recovered from a woman aged 25 to 39 in good health and CMV-seropositive. The sequenced sample consisted of PBMCs. The V gene is TRBV4-1, the J gene TRBJ1-1; D remains unclear. CDR3 sequence reads: CASSQGVVTEAFF. The CDR3 DNA reads as TGCGCCAGCAGCCAAGGCGTGGTTACGGAAGCTTTCTTT.